This T cell receptor beta chain was found in a study of post-analysis software for immune sequencing data. As for this clonotype: Its antigen is unknown.

There are 13 residues in the CDR3. Looked up from germline, CDR1 is SQVTM and CDR2 is ANQGSEA. V shed 1 base and J shed 4 bases, with 10 bases lying between them. General study findings and limits: With F measure, samples from one preparation batch clustered together strongly. Four to six TRBV segments were more frequent in patients than controls; TRBV5-6, TRBV5-1 and TRBV20-1 belonged to this group.

Unique-molecular-identifier-tagged TCR beta cDNA libraries were used. MiXCR, run by TCRdb on the PCR reads, gives a single entry per CDR3 protein. The table shows a few hundred thousand distinct CDR3 sequences, with 36% occurring only once. The sequencing input was blood. This chain connects TRBV29-1 to TRBJ1-1, with D uncertain. The origin of this receptor is a girl aged 5-17 years with multiple sclerosis. The CDR3 DNA sequence: TGCAGCGTTGAAGGCAGACTGAGCACTGAAGCTTTCTTT. It is translated as CSVEGRLSTEAFF.